The 18 T cell receptor beta chains below were found in one sample sequenced in a study of blood T cell repertoires in COVID-19. Clones were read by immunoSEQ multiplex PCR, and TCRdb kept only the in-frame ones, dropping some. The sample shows about 140,000 clones, around four fifths of them seen only once. The sequenced material came from PBMCs or T cells enriched from blood (not recorded which). These receptors were taken from a woman between 45 and 60 years old with acute COVID-19.

This clone came up once. The J gene is TRBJ2-3, the V gene TRBV2; D gene unclear. This CDR3 contains 15 residues. Germline V gene lookup returns CDR1 SNHLY and CDR2 FYNNEI. Between the trimmed V and J ends, which lost 3 bases and 0 bases, there was a span of 10 bases. CDR3 amino acids: CASSDDSLSTDTQYF. CDR3 sequence (DNA): TGTGCCAGCAGTGATGATAGCCTTAGCACAGATACGCAGTATTTT.

In DNA form, the CDR3 reads TGTGCCAGCAGTCCCGGCGGTAGCGGGAGTGACATTCAGTACTTC. The encoded protein is CASSPGGSGSDIQYF. The V and J genes are TRBV28 and TRBJ2-4, with 9 positions matching TRBD2. Looked up from germline, CDR1 is MDHEN and CDR2 is SYDVKM. This CDR3 comprises 15 residues. The junction had 10 bases not matched to a gene; V was cut back by 5 bases and J by 8 bases.

The rearrangement joins TRBV19 to TRBJ1-5, with 10 positions matching TRBD1. Germline CDR1 LNHDA, CDR2 SQIVND (reference sequence). The CDR3 extends over 14 amino acids. The V and J ends lost 7 bases and 6 bases, in that order; junction bases with no gene match: 6. The CDR3 loop reads CASTGQGGPQPQHF. CDR3 nucleotide sequence: TGTGCCAGTACAGGACAGGGGGGTCCTCAGCCCCAGCATTTT.

The J gene is TRBJ2-2, the V gene TRBV12-3 or TRBV12-4, with D possibly matching TRBD2 (5 bases). Trimming stripped 6 bases from V and 8 bases from J, with 10 bases between. The CDR3 sequence is 12 residues long. The CDR3 region has the DNA TGTGCCAGCAGGACAACGGGAGGGGAGCTGTTTTTT. This encodes CASRTTGGELFF.

The sample holds one count of this clone. The chain links TRBV27 to TRBJ1-1, with a tentative D call TRBD1 (5 bases). In germline, CDR1 is MNHEY, CDR2 SMNVEV (reference sequence). Trimming took off 5 bases at V and 0 bases at J, with 16 bases between the two ends. This CDR3 is built from 16 residues. The CDR3 spells CASSLLGGDMNTEAFF. In nucleotides, the CDR3 is TGTGCCAGCAGTCTCCTGGGGGGAGATATGAACACTGAAGCTTTCTTT.

The chain uses TRBV5-1 and TRBJ2-1; the match to TRBD2 covers 13 bases. Germline trimming cut 6 bases from V and 9 bases from J; bases unmatched to any gene: 6. Germline V gives CDR1 SGHRS, CDR2 YFSETQ. The CDR3 runs to 14 residues. For the CDR3, the DNA is TGCGCCAGCACCGGACTAGCGGGAGTCCCTGAGCAGTTCTTC. Its protein is CASTGLAGVPEQFF.

This clone has just a few counts. The chain recombines TRBV2 with TRBJ1-5; TRBD1 might be the D (5 bases). The CDR3 consists of 15 residues. Trimming left V 7 bases short and J 0 bases short, with 13 bases between. Germline lookup yields CDR1 SNHLY and CDR2 FYNNEI. CDR3 sequence reads: CASNLDRLSNQPQHF. CDR3 in DNA: TGTGCCAGCAATCTCGACAGACTTAGCAATCAGCCCCAGCATTTT.

The gene calls are TRBV20-1 and TRBJ2-5; no clear D gene. This CDR3 is built from 12 residues. Between the trimmed V and J ends, which lost 3 bases and 1 base, there was a span of 6 bases. Looked up from germline, CDR1 is DFQATT and CDR2 is SNEGSKA (reference sequence). The chain's CDR3 is CSASLSQETQYF. The CDR3 coding sequence is TGCAGTGCTAGTTTGAGCCAAGAGACCCAGTACTTC.

J is TRBJ2-3 and V is TRBV6-5; tentatively, D is TRBD1 (6 bases). Germline CDR1 reads MNHEY; CDR2 reads SVGAGI. CDR3 size: 14 residues. Trimming took off 6 bases at V and 3 bases at J, with 13 bases between the two ends. The DNA for the CDR3 is TGTGCCAGCAGGGGGGCAGGGGCAACAGATACGCAGTATTTT. Translation gives CASRGAGATDTQYF.

The V and J genes are TRBV6-5 and TRBJ1-2, with TRBD1 identical over 9 bases. V gave up 3 bases and J gave up 7 bases; unmatched junction bases: 9. Germline CDR1 reads MNHEY; CDR2 reads SVGAGI. The CDR3 consists of 15 residues. The CDR3 spells CASSYTGTGYSGYTF. CDR3 DNA: TGTGCCAGCAGTTATACCGGGACAGGGTACTCTGGCTACACCTTC.

The J gene is TRBJ2-1, the V gene TRBV7-9; the match to TRBD2 covers 8 bases. Losses at the gene ends were 8 bases for V and 5 bases for J; bases not matched to a gene: 14. The CDR3 is made up of 16 amino acids. CDR1 is SEHNR, CDR2 FQNEAQ, per germline (reference sequence). The CDR3 loop reads CASSGAREGLDNEQFF. The CDR3, as DNA: TGTGCCAGCTCCGGGGCCCGGGAGGGGCTTGACAATGAGCAGTTCTTC.

The CDR3 DNA reads TGTGCCACCAGCAGGGGACAGGGTTTAAATCAGCCCCAGCATTTT. Translated, it gives CATSRGQGLNQPQHF. The chain employs TRBV15 and TRBJ1-5, with 9 bases matching TRBD1. The CDR3 totals 15 residues. Germline CDR1 LNHNV, CDR2 YYDKDF (reference sequence). Losses at the gene ends were 3 bases for V and 4 bases for J; bases not matched to a gene: 4. Combining the CDR3 with reference TRBV15 and TRBJ1-5 gives the whole variable domain DAMVIQNPRYQVTQFGKPVTLSCSQTLNHNVMYWYQQKSSQAPKLLFHYYDKDFNNEADTPDNFQSRRPNTSFCFLDIRSPGLGDTAMYLCATSRGQGLNQPQHFGDGTRLSIL.

The V gene is TRBV5-1, the J gene TRBJ1-6, with D possibly TRBD1 on 6 matching bases. CDR3 size: 15 residues. CDR1 and CDR2 (germline): SGHRS, YFSETQ. V lost 1 base and J lost 5, with 10 bases in between. This CDR3 reads CASSLRGANNSPLHF. CDR3 DNA: TGCGCCAGCAGCTTGCGGGGGGCAAATAATTCACCCCTCCACTTT.

The chain employs TRBV12-3 or TRBV12-4 and TRBJ1-2, with 7 nucleotides matching TRBD1. V lost 6 bases, J lost 6 bases, and 7 bases stayed unmatched. The CDR3 is made up of 13 amino acids. CDR3 sequence: CASRPNRGNGYTF. CDR3 bases: TGTGCCAGCAGACCGAACAGGGGTAATGGCTACACCTTC.

The chain employs TRBV9 and TRBJ2-3; TRBD2 agrees at 13 bases. Germline trimming cut 2 bases from V and 2 bases from J; bases unmatched to any gene: 5. This CDR3 is 17 amino acids long. Per germline, CDR1 SGDLS and CDR2 YYNGEE. CDR3 sequence: CASSVTSGREFTDTQYF. Here the CDR3 DNA reads TGTGCCAGCAGCGTTACTAGCGGGAGGGAATTCACAGATACGCAGTATTTT.

The V gene is TRBV12-5, the J gene TRBJ1-5, with a possible D match to TRBD1 (5 bases). Germline CDR1 reads LGHNT; CDR2 reads FRNRAP. CDR3 length equals 15 residues. Trimming pared 0 bases from V and 6 bases from J, leaving 12 bases between. In DNA form, the CDR3 reads TGTGCTAGTGGTTTGGTAATGGGGGGGAGTCAGCCCCAGCATTTT. Translated, it gives CASGLVMGGSQPQHF. Filled out from reference TRBV12-5 and TRBJ1-5, the complete variable domain reads DARVTQTPRHKVTEMGQEVTMRCQPILGHNTVFWYRQTMMQGLELLAYFRNRAPLDDSGMPKDRFSAEMPDATLATLKIQPSEPRDSAVYFCASGLVMGGSQPQHFGDGTRLSIL.

The genes are TRBV7-2 and TRBJ1-5; TRBD1 might be the D (6 bases). This CDR3 has 15 residues. The germline V gene has CDR1 SGHTA and CDR2 FQGNSA. The V and J ends lost 2 bases and 3 bases respectively, with 11 bases between them. As DNA, the CDR3 is TGTGCCAGCAGCTTATATGGGGGGGCCAATCAGCCCCAGCATTTT. Amino acid sequence: CASSLYGGANQPQHF.

The CDR3 loop is CASSIGTSGNTGELFF. The CDR3 DNA reads TGTGCCAGCAGCATAGGGACTAGCGGGAACACCGGGGAGCTGTTTTTT. This sequence joins TRBV5-6 and TRBJ2-2; 11 bases fit TRBD2. V gave up 4 bases and J gave up 1 base; unmatched junction bases: 3. Germline CDR1 SGHDT, CDR2 YYEEEE. The CDR3 consists of 16 residues.